Each of the 12 T cell receptor beta chains below was sequenced from the same sample in a study of CD8+ T cells in alopecia areata. Treatment of the sample: oral pan-JAK inhibitor, 5-10 mg twice daily. After isolation, RNA underwent reverse transcription to generate cDNA as the sequencing template. Method: immunoSEQ multiplex PCR; TCRdb's copy keeps in-frame clones and lacks some. The sample contains 90,000 to 120,000 clones, 84% of which appear only once. The sample was CD8+ T cells sorted from blood, taken at week 24, from a patient treated with tofacitinib. The receptors originated from a human donor with alopecia areata.

This clone has only a few counts. CDR3 in amino acids: CASGSADRGYTDTQYF. CDR3 in DNA: TGTGCTAGTGGCTCCGCGGACAGGGGGTACACAGATACGCAGTATTTT. The chain links TRBV12-5 to TRBJ2-3; 10 nucleotides match TRBD1. CDR1 is LGHNT and CDR2 is FRNRAP in the germline V gene. The CDR3 length is 16 residues. With 6 bases clipped from V and 2 bases from J, the junction kept 8 bases outside the gene matches.

With regard to this clone: Other DNA sequences within the sample encode an identical CDR3. V and J are TRBV29-1 and TRBJ2-5; the D gene is possibly TRBD2 (6 bases). Germline CDR1 and CDR2: SQVTM and ANQGSEA. The CDR3 has 14 amino acids. V was cut by 6 bases and J by 3 bases, with 17 bases left in between. CDR3 nucleotide sequence: TGCAGCGTAGAGGGACTGGCGGGGAAAGAGACCCAGTACTTC. It codes for CSVEGLAGKETQYF.

The CDR3 sequence: CASTDRGRTEAFF. DNA of the CDR3: TGTGCCAGCACCGACAGGGGCAGGACTGAAGCTTTCTTT. The rearrangement joins TRBV7-9 to TRBJ1-1, with TRBD1 matching over 8 bases. V lost 7 bases and J lost 5; bases outside the gene matches: 6. The germline gives CDR1 SEHNR, CDR2 FQNEAQ (reference sequence). There are 13 residues in the CDR3.

CDR3 nucleotide sequence: TGCAGCGTTGAAGGACACTTGATACTACCCGCAGATACGCAGTATTTT. Its translation: CSVEGHLILPADTQYF. This chain links TRBV29-1 with TRBJ2-3; no clear D gene. The CDR3 contains 16 residues. Trimming cost V 1 base and J 4 bases, with 18 bases left between them. Germline lookup yields CDR1 SQVTM and CDR2 ANQGSEA.

This chain connects TRBV14 to TRBJ2-5; D remains unclear. Trimming removed 4 bases at V and 2 bases at J, with 8 bases between. Germline CDR1 SGHDN, CDR2 FVKESK. The CDR3 runs to 13 residues. CDR3 protein: CASSLERQETQYF. As DNA, the CDR3 is TGTGCCAGCAGCCTCGAGAGACAAGAGACCCAGTACTTC.

CDR3 amino acids: CASSLSGGQETQYF. CDR3 DNA: TGTGCCAGCAGCCTTAGCGGGGGCCAAGAGACCCAGTACTTC. This sequence joins TRBV7-9 and TRBJ2-5; 9 nucleotides match TRBD2. The CDR3 totals 14 residues. V lost 5 bases and J lost 1; bases outside the gene matches: 2. Germline loops: CDR1 SEHNR, CDR2 FQNEAQ (reference sequence).

The rearrangement uses TRBV5-4 and TRBJ2-2; D is uncertain. V shed 2 bases and J shed 7 bases, with 6 bases lying between them. The CDR3 length is 12 residues. CDR1 is SGHNT, CDR2 YYREEE, per germline (reference sequence). This CDR3 reads CASSFQDGELFF. CDR3 nucleotides: TGTGCCAGCAGCTTCCAGGACGGGGAGCTGTTTTTT.

The chain links TRBV6-5 to TRBJ1-1; D remains unclear. CDR3 length: 14 residues. V was pared by 2 bases and J by 3 bases, with 10 bases between. Germline CDR1 MNHEY, CDR2 SVGAGI. DNA of the CDR3: TGTGCCAGCAGTTACGTGGCGGGATACACTGAAGCTTTCTTT. It specifies CASSYVAGYTEAFF.

Concerning this clone: Other nucleotide sequences from this sample produce the same CDR3. This chain links TRBV29-1 with TRBJ1-1; TRBD1 agrees at 8 bases. Trimming cost V 5 bases and J 4 bases; bases outside gene matches: 0. This CDR3 contains 11 residues. The germline V gene has CDR1 SQVTM and CDR2 ANQGSEA. The CDR3 here is CSVTGGTEAFF. The DNA of the CDR3 is TGCAGCGTTACAGGGGGCACTGAAGCTTTCTTT.

The chain joins TRBV7-9 to TRBJ2-5, with 8 bases lining up with TRBD1. The germline V gene encodes CDR1 SEHNR and CDR2 FQNEAQ (reference sequence). The length of the CDR3 is 15 residues. After removal of 3 bases from V and 2 bases from J, the junction contained 5 bases not matched to a gene. The chain's CDR3 is CASSFRQGAQETQYF. CDR3 in DNA: TGTGCCAGCAGCTTCCGGCAGGGGGCTCAAGAGACCCAGTACTTC.

The chain links TRBV12-5 to TRBJ2-4, with D possibly matching TRBD2 (5 bases). The CDR3 is made up of 17 amino acids. CDR1 is LGHNT, CDR2 FRNRAP, per germline. V was shortened by 3 bases and J by 3 bases, with 18 bases between the two germline ends. This CDR3 is CASGFLLDDGDKNIQYF. DNA of the CDR3: TGTGCTAGTGGTTTTTTGCTTGATGACGGGGACAAAAACATTCAGTACTTC.

This chain connects TRBV29-1 to TRBJ2-7; D is perhaps TRBD1 or TRBD2 (5 bases each). This CDR3 spans 12 amino acids. Germline CDR1 reads SQVTM; CDR2 reads ANQGSEA. The CDR3 loop is CSVRDATYEQYF. The CDR3, as DNA: TGCAGTGTCCGGGACGCCACCTACGAGCAGTACTTC.